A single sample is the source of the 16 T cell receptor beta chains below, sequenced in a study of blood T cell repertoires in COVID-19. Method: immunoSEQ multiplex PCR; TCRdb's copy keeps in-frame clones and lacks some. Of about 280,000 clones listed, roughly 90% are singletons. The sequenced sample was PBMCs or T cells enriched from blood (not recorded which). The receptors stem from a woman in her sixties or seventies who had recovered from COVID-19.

CDR3 sequence (DNA): TGTGCCAGCAGCCCCAGGTTGGGGCCCGCAAACCGGGAGCTGTTTTTT. Translating it yields CASSPRLGPANRELFF. The chain couples TRBV7-9 to TRBJ2-2, with D perhaps TRBD1 (5 bases). Germline values: CDR1 SEHNR, CDR2 FQNEAQ (reference sequence). The CDR3 is 16 amino acids. The V gene lost 5 bases and the J gene lost 9 bases, with 22 bases spanning the gap.

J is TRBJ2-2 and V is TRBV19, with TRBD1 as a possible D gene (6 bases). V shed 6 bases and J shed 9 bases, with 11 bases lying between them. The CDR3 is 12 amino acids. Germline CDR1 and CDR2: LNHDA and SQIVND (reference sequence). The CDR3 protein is CASSLTGWELFF. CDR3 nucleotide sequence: TGTGCCAGTAGCCTGACAGGATGGGAGCTGTTTTTT.

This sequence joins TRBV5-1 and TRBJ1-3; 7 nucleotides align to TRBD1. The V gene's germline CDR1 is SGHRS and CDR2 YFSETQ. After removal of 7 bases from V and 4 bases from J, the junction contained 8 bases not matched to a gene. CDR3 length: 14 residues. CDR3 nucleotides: TGCGCCAGCTCAGAAAGGGGGCGAGGAAACACCATATATTTT. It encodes CASSERGRGNTIYF.

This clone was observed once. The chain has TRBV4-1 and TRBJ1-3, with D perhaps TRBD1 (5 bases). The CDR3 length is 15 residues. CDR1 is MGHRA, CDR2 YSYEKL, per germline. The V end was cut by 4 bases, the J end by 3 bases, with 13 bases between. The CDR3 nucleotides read TGCGCCAGCAGCCCCGCGGGGAGGGGTGGAAACACCATATATTTT. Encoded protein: CASSPAGRGGNTIYF.

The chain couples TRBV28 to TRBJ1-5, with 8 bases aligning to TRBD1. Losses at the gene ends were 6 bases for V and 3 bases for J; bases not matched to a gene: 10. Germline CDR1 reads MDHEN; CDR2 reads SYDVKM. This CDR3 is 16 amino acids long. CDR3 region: CASSTPRDRPNQPQHF. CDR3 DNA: TGTGCCAGCAGCACCCCCCGGGACAGGCCCAATCAGCCCCAGCATTTT.

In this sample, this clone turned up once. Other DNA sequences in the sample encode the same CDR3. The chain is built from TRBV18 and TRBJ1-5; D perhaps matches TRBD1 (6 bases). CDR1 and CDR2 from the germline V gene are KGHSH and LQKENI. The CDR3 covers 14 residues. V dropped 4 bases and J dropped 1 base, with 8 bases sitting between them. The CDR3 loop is CASSRQASNQPQHF. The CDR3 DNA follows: TGTGCCAGCTCACGACAGGCGAGCAATCAGCCCCAGCATTTT. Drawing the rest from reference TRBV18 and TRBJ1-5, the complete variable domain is NAGVMQNPRHLVRRRGQEARLRCSPMKGHSHVYWYRQLPEEGLKFMVYLQKENIIDESGMPKERFSAEFPKEGPSILRIQQVVRGDSAAYFCASSRQASNQPQHFGDGTRLSIL.

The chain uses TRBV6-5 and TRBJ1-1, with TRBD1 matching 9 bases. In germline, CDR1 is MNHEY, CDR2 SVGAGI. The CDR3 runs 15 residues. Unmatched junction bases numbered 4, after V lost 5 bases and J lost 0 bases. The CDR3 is CASSLQGALNTEAFF. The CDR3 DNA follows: TGTGCCAGCAGTCTACAGGGGGCTTTGAACACTGAAGCTTTCTTT.

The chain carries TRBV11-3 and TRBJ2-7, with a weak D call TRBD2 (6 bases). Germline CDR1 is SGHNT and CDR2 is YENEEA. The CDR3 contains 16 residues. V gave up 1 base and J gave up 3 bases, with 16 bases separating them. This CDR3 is CASSLGLAGSLYEQYF. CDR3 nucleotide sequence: TGTGCCAGCAGCTTAGGGTTGGCGGGGAGCCTCTACGAGCAGTACTTC.

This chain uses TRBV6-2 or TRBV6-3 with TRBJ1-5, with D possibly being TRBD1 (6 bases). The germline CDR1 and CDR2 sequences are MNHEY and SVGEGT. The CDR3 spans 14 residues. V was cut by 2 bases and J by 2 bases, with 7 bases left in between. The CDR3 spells CASSYGQRNQPQHF. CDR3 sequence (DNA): TGTGCCAGCAGTTACGGACAGCGCAATCAGCCCCAGCATTTT.

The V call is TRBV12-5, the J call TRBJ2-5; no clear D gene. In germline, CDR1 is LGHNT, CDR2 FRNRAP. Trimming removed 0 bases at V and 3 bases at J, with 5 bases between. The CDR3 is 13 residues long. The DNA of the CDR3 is TGTGCTAGTGGTTTGGTAACTAAAGAGACCCAGTACTTC. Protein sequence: CASGLVTKETQYF. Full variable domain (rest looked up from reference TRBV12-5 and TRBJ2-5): DARVTQTPRHKVTEMGQEVTMRCQPILGHNTVFWYRQTMMQGLELLAYFRNRAPLDDSGMPKDRFSAEMPDATLATLKIQPSEPRDSAVYFCASGLVTKETQYFGPGTRLLVL.

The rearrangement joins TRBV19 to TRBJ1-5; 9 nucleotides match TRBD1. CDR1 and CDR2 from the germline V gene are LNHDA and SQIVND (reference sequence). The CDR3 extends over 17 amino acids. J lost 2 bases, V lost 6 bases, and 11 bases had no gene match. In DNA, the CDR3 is TGTGCCAGTAGCACCTTGACCGGGACAGGGCGCAATCAGCCCCAGCATTTT. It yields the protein CASSTLTGTGRNQPQHF.

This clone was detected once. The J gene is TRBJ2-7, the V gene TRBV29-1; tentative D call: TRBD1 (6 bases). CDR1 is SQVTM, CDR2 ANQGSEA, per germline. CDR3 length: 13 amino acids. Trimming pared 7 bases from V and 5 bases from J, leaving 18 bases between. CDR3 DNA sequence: TGCAGCGCCACGGACAGCCCTTCGGACGAGCAGTACTTC. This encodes CSATDSPSDEQYF.

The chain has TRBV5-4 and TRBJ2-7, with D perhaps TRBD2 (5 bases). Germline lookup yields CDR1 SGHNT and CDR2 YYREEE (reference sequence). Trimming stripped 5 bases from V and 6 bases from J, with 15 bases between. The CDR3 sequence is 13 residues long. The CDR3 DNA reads TGTGCCAGCAGACCCCGAGCACGGGGCGAGCAGTACTTC. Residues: CASRPRARGEQYF. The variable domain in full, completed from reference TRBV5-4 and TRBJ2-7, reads ETGVTQSPTHLIKTRGQQVTLRCSSQSGHNTVSWYQQALGQGPQFIFQYYREEENGRGNFPPRFSGLQFPNYSSELNVNALELDDSALYLCASRPRARGEQYFGPGTRLTVT.

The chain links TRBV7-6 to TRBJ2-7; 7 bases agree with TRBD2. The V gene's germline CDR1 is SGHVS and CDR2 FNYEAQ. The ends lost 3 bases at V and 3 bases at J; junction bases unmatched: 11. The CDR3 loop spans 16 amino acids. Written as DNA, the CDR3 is TGTGCCAGCAGCTTGGGGGGTAGCGGGTACGGCTACGAGCAGTACTTC. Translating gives CASSLGGSGYGYEQYF.

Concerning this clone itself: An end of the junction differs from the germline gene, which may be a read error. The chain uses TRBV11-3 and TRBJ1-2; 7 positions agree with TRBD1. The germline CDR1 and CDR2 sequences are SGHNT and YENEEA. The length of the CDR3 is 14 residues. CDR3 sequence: CASSLAPGTDGYTF. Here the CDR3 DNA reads TGTGCCAGCAGTTTAGCCCCCGGGACAGATGGCTACACCTTC.

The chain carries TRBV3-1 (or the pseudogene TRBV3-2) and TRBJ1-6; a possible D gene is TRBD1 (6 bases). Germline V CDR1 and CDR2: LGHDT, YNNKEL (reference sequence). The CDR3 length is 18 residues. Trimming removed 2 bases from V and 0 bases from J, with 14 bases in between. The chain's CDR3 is CASSQSDRQSSYNSPLHF. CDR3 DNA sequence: TGTGCCAGCAGCCAATCCGACAGGCAGAGCTCCTATAATTCACCCCTCCACTTT.